The 4 T cell receptor beta chains in this list originate from one sample, sequenced in a study of T cell responses to AZD1222 COVID-19 vaccine. Profiling relied on immunoSEQ multiplex PCR, and the TCRdb table lists in-frame clones only, not all of them. The sample yields around 86,000 clones, almost 90% seen once. The sample here was peripheral blood, taken on day 0 of AZD1222 vaccination. The receptors here all came from an adult in good health.

The rearrangement uses TRBV5-1 and TRBJ2-3; TRBD2 might be the D (6 bases). The CDR3 consists of 12 residues. Germline CDR1 reads SGHRS; CDR2 reads YFSETQ. V lost 7 bases and J 4 bases, leaving 10 bases between the germline ends. CDR3: CASREWADTQYF. The CDR3 DNA follows: TGCGCCAGCCGGGAGTGGGCAGATACGCAGTATTTT.

The chain is built from TRBV2 and TRBJ2-1, with D possibly TRBD2 on 6 matching bases. With 7 bases removed from V and 6 bases from J, the gap between germline ends came to 10 bases. The length of the CDR3 is 12 residues. Germline V gene lookup returns CDR1 SNHLY and CDR2 FYNNEI. CDR3 loop: CASKLAANEQFF. CDR3 coding DNA: TGTGCCAGCAAACTAGCCGCCAATGAGCAGTTCTTC.

This chain links TRBV7-6 with TRBJ1-5, with a possible D match to TRBD1 (6 bases). From germline, CDR1 is SGHVS and CDR2 FNYEAQ. The CDR3 extends over 16 amino acids. V dropped 5 bases and J dropped 1 base, with 15 bases sitting between them. The CDR3 is CASSLQGRDSNQPQHF. DNA of the CDR3: TGTGCCAGCAGCCTCCAGGGGAGGGACAGCAATCAGCCCCAGCATTTT.

The chain employs TRBV18 and TRBJ1-1; the D gene is possibly TRBD1 (5 bases). The V end was cut by 2 bases, the J end by 1 base, with 11 bases between. The CDR3 is made up of 15 amino acids. CDR1 and CDR2 from the germline V gene are KGHSH and LQKENI. This CDR3 is CASSPKLTENTEAFF. CDR3 nucleotides: TGTGCCAGCTCACCAAAATTGACAGAGAACACTGAAGCTTTCTTT.